A single sample gave rise to the 3 T cell receptor beta chains below, sequenced in a study of breast tumors, draining lymph nodes, adjacent tissues. TCRdb analysed the multiplex PCR reads with MiXCR anew, one entry per CDR3 protein. The repertoire has about 15,000 distinct CDR3 sequences, around 50% of them found once; the top ten carry 16%. Sequencing input: tumor-adjacent breast tissue. Source of these receptors: a female donor with breast cancer. Some clones in this sample may be carry-over from other donors' samples.

This clonotype showed up many times. CDR3 amino acids: CASSSGQANTEAFF. The CDR3 DNA sequence: TGTGCCAGCAGCTCGGGACAGGCGAACACTGAAGCTTTCTTT. The V call is TRBV12-3 or TRBV12-4, the J call TRBJ1-1, with 8 bases fitting TRBD1. Trimming cost V 6 bases and J 1 base; bases outside gene matches: 4. This CDR3 comprises 14 residues.

This clonotype was found many times. At one end, the junction sequence differs from germline, possibly due to a read error. The gene calls are TRBV6-5 and TRBJ1-6; the D is unclear. The CDR3 is 12 residues long. Germline V gene lookup returns CDR1 MNHEY and CDR2 SVGAGI. CDR3 bases: TGTGCCAGCAGCCCCTATAATTCGCCCCTCCACTTT. Translation: CASSPYNSPLHF.

In its sample, this clonotype is large. This CDR3 is CASSRDGHRNTIYF. The CDR3 nucleotides are TGTGCCAGCAGCCGGGACGGTCATCGAAACACCATATATTTT. The chain couples TRBV28 to TRBJ1-3, with a weak D call TRBD1 (5 bases). Germline V gene lookup returns CDR1 MDHEN and CDR2 SYDVKM. Deletions cut 6 bases from V and 5 bases from J, with 14 bases between. The CDR3 covers 14 residues.